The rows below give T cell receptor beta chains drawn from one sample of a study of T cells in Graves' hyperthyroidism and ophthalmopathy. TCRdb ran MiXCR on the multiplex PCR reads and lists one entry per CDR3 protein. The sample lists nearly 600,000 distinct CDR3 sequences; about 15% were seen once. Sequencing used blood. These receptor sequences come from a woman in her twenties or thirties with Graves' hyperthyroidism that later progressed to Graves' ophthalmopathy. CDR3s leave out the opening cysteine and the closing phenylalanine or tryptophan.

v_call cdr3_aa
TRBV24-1 ATSDPALPLAQY
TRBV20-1 SARDHGNTEAF
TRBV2 ASSERGLAGGGELF
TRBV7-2 ASSLAPGLGGEETQY
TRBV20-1 SASQGTNTEAF
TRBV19 ASSIDRWFDGYT
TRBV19 ASSIWSSGSAETQY
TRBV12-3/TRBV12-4 ASSFPGLAGGNTGELF
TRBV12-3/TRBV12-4 ASRKQGSVYEQY
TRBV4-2 ASSQDGGGSSPLH
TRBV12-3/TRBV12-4 ASSLEDNYGYT
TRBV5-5 ASSFSVTGELF
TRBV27 ASSNVRGQGSYEQY
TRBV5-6 ASSLFGENQPQH
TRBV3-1 ASSRVGFSNTEAF
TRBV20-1 SARPYRGSSYEQY
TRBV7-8 ASSSGVTRSTDTQY
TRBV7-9 ASTGSYEQY
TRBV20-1 SVKLASTQYEQY
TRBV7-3 ASSAVGTRDTGELF
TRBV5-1 ASSWGGGNQPQH
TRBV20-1 SASSADRVMDTEAF
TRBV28 ASSAGTGRDERNTEAF
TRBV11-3 ASSPRGIQETQY
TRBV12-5 ASGFGPGGTEAF
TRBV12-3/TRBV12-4 ASSFIPYEQY
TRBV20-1 SASSHGPYEQY
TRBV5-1 ASSSEGQGARNEQF
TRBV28 ASRDRRGEKLF
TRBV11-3 ASSYQLDEQF
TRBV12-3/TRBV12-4 ASWPLSGTDGKGF
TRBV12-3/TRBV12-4 ASSPSPGVSGYT
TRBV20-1 SARAGGGTGGEVPYNEQF